Below, 28 T cell receptor beta chains from the same sample are listed, as sequenced in a study of T cell repertoires in cytomegalovirus infection. From the reads, TCRdb called clonotypes with MiXCR, one entry per CDR3 protein. Of roughly 150,000 distinct CDR3 sequences listed, 20% to 25% are singletons. Sequencing input: PBMCs. All receptors derive from a human donor in good health (CMV status not recorded). Some clones in this sample may be carry-over from other donors' samples.

V is TRBV5-1 and J is TRBJ1-1; TRBD1 aligns across 7 bases. J was trimmed by 6 bases and V by 3 bases; bases with no gene match: 8. The CDR3 is 14 amino acids. Germline-derived CDR1 and CDR2 are SGHRS and YFSETQ. CDR3 nucleotide sequence: TGCGCCAGCAGCTCGGGGACAGTAACGCCTGAAGCTTTCTTT. Its translation: CASSSGTVTPEAFF.

This clonotype was detected only a few times. This chain uses TRBV20-1 with TRBJ2-3, with 10 bases matching TRBD2. This CDR3 contains 18 residues. The V segment lost 1 base and the J segment 6 bases; nucleotides outside the gene matches: 16. Germline lookup yields CDR1 DFQATT and CDR2 SNEGSKA (reference sequence). Written as DNA, the CDR3 is TGCAGTGCTAGAGCCCCTGGGAGGCTAGCGGGAGATGGCGATACGCAGTATTTT. Translated: CSARAPGRLAGDGDTQYF.

This clonotype was picked up many times. V is TRBV7-2 and J is TRBJ2-2, with 8 positions matching TRBD1. This CDR3 spans 17 amino acids. V lost 1 base and J lost 1; bases outside the gene matches: 5. The germline CDR1 and CDR2 sequences are SGHTA and FQGNSA. CDR3 sequence (DNA): TGTGCCAGCAGCTTAGTTGGGGACAGGTTGAACACCGGGGAGCTGTTTTTT. Amino acids: CASSLVGDRLNTGELFF.

Many counts were recorded for this clonotype. V is TRBV7-2 and J is TRBJ2-1; D unclear. This CDR3 is built from 13 residues. Trimming stripped 5 bases from V and 4 bases from J, with 9 bases between. Germline V gene sequence: CDR1 SGHTA, CDR2 FQGNSA. The CDR3 DNA follows: TGTGCCAGCAGCAGCCAAAAATACAATGAGCAGTTCTTC. This translates into CASSSQKYNEQFF.

This chain uses TRBV7-3 with TRBJ2-3, with 9 bases identical to TRBD1. J lost 5 bases, V lost 5 bases, and 5 bases had no gene match. This CDR3 has 14 amino acids. Germline values: CDR1 SGHTA, CDR2 FQGTGA. CDR3 sequence reads: CASSPNRGLDTQYF. CDR3 DNA sequence: TGTGCCAGCAGCCCAAACAGGGGGCTAGATACGCAGTATTTT.

In its sample, this clonotype was seen many times. This rearrangement joins TRBV7-2 to TRBJ2-7; 11 positions match TRBD2. Trimming cost V 5 bases and J 6 bases; bases outside gene matches: 9. CDR1 is SGHTA and CDR2 is FQGNSA in the germline V gene. The CDR3 is 15 amino acids. The CDR3 loop is CASSPGVAGGREQYF. The CDR3, as DNA: TGTGCCAGCAGCCCTGGGGTAGCGGGGGGGCGCGAGCAGTACTTC.

V is TRBV13 and J is TRBJ1-3; D possibly corresponds to TRBD1 (6 bases). Between the trimmed V and J ends, which lost 5 bases and 1 base, there was a span of 12 bases. The CDR3 has 15 residues. Germline V gene lookup returns CDR1 PRHDT and CDR2 FYEKMQ (reference sequence). The CDR3, as DNA: TGTGCCAGCAGCCCCCCCGACAGGTCTGGAAACACCATATATTTT. This sequence encodes CASSPPDRSGNTIYF. The complete variable domain, with remaining parts taken from reference TRBV13 and TRBJ1-3, reads AAGVIQSPRHLIKEKRETATLKCYPIPRHDTVYWYQQGPGQDPQFLISFYEKMQSDKGSIPDRFSAQQFSDYHSELNMSSLELGDSALYFCASSPPDRSGNTIYFGEGSWLTVV.

This clonotype was observed a few times. The chain uses TRBV7-6 and TRBJ2-2; D possibly corresponds to TRBD1 (6 bases). This CDR3 has 16 residues. The germline V gene has CDR1 SGHVS and CDR2 FNYEAQ. The V end lost 5 bases, the J end lost 5 bases, and 18 bases lay between the germline ends. The DNA of the CDR3 is TGTGCCAGCAGCCTCCGGGACAAGGCCCCTACCGGGGAGCTGTTTTTT. This gives the protein CASSLRDKAPTGELFF.

The rearrangement uses TRBV29-1 and TRBJ1-2; D is unclear. This CDR3 is 15 amino acids long. V was shortened by 3 bases and J by 9 bases, with 23 bases between the two germline ends. Germline V lookup: CDR1 SQVTM, CDR2 ANQGSEA. CDR3 residues: CSVDNVKPGTIRYTF. CDR3 nucleotides: TGCAGCGTTGATAATGTAAAACCCGGCACTATCCGCTACACCTTC.

The chain recombines TRBV27 with TRBJ2-5; the D is unclear. V lost 7 bases, J lost 2 bases, and 14 bases lay in between. The CDR3 has 14 amino acids. Per germline, CDR1 MNHEY and CDR2 SMNVEV (reference sequence). CDR3 sequence: CASKGQARQETQYF. CDR3 nucleotides: TGTGCCAGCAAAGGTCAGGCTCGTCAAGAGACCCAGTACTTC.

Only a few counts were recorded for this clonotype. This chain links TRBV20-1 with TRBJ2-7; 14 positions agree with TRBD2. CDR1 DFQATT and CDR2 SNEGSKA come from the germline V gene (reference sequence). This CDR3 is 14 amino acids long. V trimming: 6 bases; J trimming: 7 bases; junction bases outside the gene matches: 8. CDR3 coding DNA: TGCAGTGCCCCCAGACTAGCGGGAGGGGGAGAGCAGTACTTC. Translated: CSAPRLAGGGEQYF.

The table lists this clonotype with many counts. The CDR3 spells CASSFDTTEGLHTGELFF. For the CDR3, the DNA is TGTGCCAGCAGCTTTGATACAACGGAGGGGTTACACACCGGGGAGCTGTTTTTT. This chain joins TRBV2 and TRBJ2-2; a possible D gene is TRBD2 (6 bases). Trimming removed 6 bases from V and 3 bases from J, with 23 bases in between. The germline V gene encodes CDR1 SNHLY and CDR2 FYNNEI. The CDR3 is 18 residues long.

The CDR3 spells CASSAAGTTDTQYF. In DNA form, the CDR3 reads TGTGCCAGCAGTGCAGCGGGGACCACAGATACGCAGTATTTT. The rearrangement links TRBV2 to TRBJ2-3, with TRBD2 identical over 7 bases. There are 14 residues in the CDR3. V was pared by 4 bases and J by 2 bases, with 3 bases of the junction left unmatched. CDR1 SNHLY and CDR2 FYNNEI come from the germline V gene.

V is TRBV7-3 and J is TRBJ1-1; D call uncertain. This CDR3 comprises 12 residues. Germline V gene sequence: CDR1 SGHTA, CDR2 FQGTGA. With 6 bases removed from V and 5 bases from J, the gap between germline ends came to 10 bases. This chain's CDR3 is CASSYVLTEAFF. In DNA, the CDR3 is TGTGCCAGCAGTTATGTGTTGACTGAAGCTTTCTTT.

The sample holds many counts of this clonotype. The chain links TRBV6-1 to TRBJ2-1; TRBD2 agrees at 7 bases. CDR1 is MNHNS, CDR2 SASEGT, per germline. V lost 5 bases, J lost 9 bases, and 4 bases stayed unmatched. CDR3 size: 12 residues. The DNA for the CDR3 is TGTGCCAGCAGTCAAGTAGCGGGTGAGCAGTTCTTC. Protein sequence: CASSQVAGEQFF.

This clonotype was seen more than once but under ten times. The J gene is TRBJ2-2, the V gene TRBV28; 9 positions match TRBD2. V was pared by 5 bases and J by 2 bases, with 6 bases of the junction left unmatched. Germline CDR1 and CDR2: MDHEN and SYDVKM. This CDR3 has 16 residues. CDR3 loop: CASSRVAGANTGELFF. CDR3 nucleotides: TGTGCCAGCAGTCGAGTAGCGGGAGCAAACACCGGGGAGCTGTTTTTT.

The chain has TRBV13 and TRBJ2-1; D may be TRBD2 (5 bases). This CDR3 is built from 13 residues. Looked up from germline, CDR1 is PRHDT and CDR2 is FYEKMQ (reference sequence). Trimming cost V 2 bases and J 10 bases, with 12 bases left between them. CDR3 nucleotide sequence: TGTGCCAGCAGCTTAACTAGGGTCGGCGAGCAGTTCTTC. Protein product: CASSLTRVGEQFF.

The chain joins TRBV16 to TRBJ1-1; 7 positions match TRBD1. The CDR3 loop spans 14 amino acids. Trimming took 5 bases from V and 11 from J; bases not matched to a gene: 14. CDR1 is KGHSY and CDR2 is FQNENV in the germline V gene. The CDR3 reads CASSLSTGEGFAFF. The CDR3 DNA is TGTGCCAGCAGCTTGTCTACAGGGGAGGGGTTTGCTTTCTTT.

The V gene is TRBV20-1, the J gene TRBJ2-3; D uncertain. Trimming cost V 5 bases and J 2 bases, with 17 bases left between them. The germline V gene encodes CDR1 DFQATT and CDR2 SNEGSKA (reference sequence). The CDR3 loop spans 15 amino acids. The CDR3 bases are TGCAGTGCTTCTGATCCCGATAGGAACACAGATACGCAGTATTTT. This codes for CSASDPDRNTDTQYF.

The chain carries TRBV7-8 and TRBJ2-1; D gene ambiguous. In germline, CDR1 is SGHVS, CDR2 FQNEAQ. The V and J ends lost 5 bases and 2 bases respectively, with 16 bases between them. The CDR3 extends over 16 amino acids. The CDR3 region is CASSTRTGLTYNEQFF. CDR3 bases: TGTGCCAGCAGCACCCGAACGGGCCTCACCTACAATGAGCAGTTCTTC.

This clonotype appeared once. This chain joins TRBV13 and TRBJ2-5; 7 nucleotides align to TRBD2. The CDR3 is 15 residues long. The ends lost 2 bases at V and 0 bases at J; junction bases unmatched: 3. Germline V gene data show CDR1 as PRHDT and CDR2 as FYEKMQ (reference sequence). CDR3 DNA: TGTGCCAGCAGCTTAAGGCGGGGGTACCAAGAGACCCAGTACTTC. Protein product: CASSLRRGYQETQYF.

This clonotype was counted a few times. The chain couples TRBV24-1 to TRBJ1-5, with D possibly matching TRBD1 (6 bases). The V gene's germline CDR1 is KGHDR and CDR2 SFDVKD. The CDR3 has 15 amino acids. V lost 3 bases, J lost 7 bases, and 15 bases lay in between. Written as DNA, the CDR3 is TGTGCCACCAGTGATCACAGGGTCCGGGGACAGCCCCAGCATTTT. This translates into CATSDHRVRGQPQHF.

In its sample, this clonotype was seen a few times. The chain recombines TRBV7-3 with TRBJ2-1, with D possibly matching TRBD2 (5 bases). CDR1 SGHTA and CDR2 FQGTGA come from the germline V gene. The V and J ends lost 3 bases and 5 bases respectively, with 8 bases between them. The CDR3 covers 13 residues. In DNA form, the CDR3 reads TGTGCCAGCAGCTTCGGGGTAAACAATGAGCAGTTCTTC. Translation: CASSFGVNNEQFF.

The rearrangement joins TRBV10-3 to TRBJ2-3; TRBD2 might be the D (5 bases). CDR1 ENHRY and CDR2 SYGVKD come from the germline V gene. Trimming took 8 bases from V and 5 from J, leaving 14 bases between them. The CDR3 covers 13 residues. DNA of the CDR3: TGTGCCATCTCCCTGTCCGGGATAGATACGCAGTATTTT. It codes for CAISLSGIDTQYF.

The chain couples TRBV19 to TRBJ2-2; 9 nucleotides match TRBD1. The CDR3 covers 16 residues. In germline, CDR1 is LNHDA, CDR2 SQIVND (reference sequence). V was clipped by 0 bases and J by 5 bases; unmatched bases: 4. This CDR3 reads CASSIEQGAGTGELFF. Here the CDR3 DNA reads TGTGCCAGTAGTATAGAACAGGGGGCAGGAACCGGGGAGCTGTTTTTT.

This clonotype was recorded a few times. V gene TRBV7-9 combines with J gene TRBJ2-7; 11 nucleotides agree with TRBD1. Germline V gene lookup returns CDR1 SEHNR and CDR2 FQNEAQ (reference sequence). The CDR3 runs to 15 residues. The trim removed 5 bases at V and 6 bases at J, leaving 9 bases unmatched. In DNA, the CDR3 is TGTGCCAGCAGCACCTGGACAGGGGGCGAGTTCGAGCAGTACTTC. Translation: CASSTWTGGEFEQYF. Combining the CDR3 with reference TRBV7-9 and TRBJ2-7 gives the whole variable domain DTGVSQNPRHKITKRGQNVTFRCDPISEHNRLYWYRQTLGQGPEFLTYFQNEAQLEKSRLLSDRFSAERPKGSFSTLEIQRTEQGDSAMYLCASSTWTGGEFEQYFGPGTRLTVT.

Relative to its sample, this clonotype is medium-sized. The J gene is TRBJ2-5, the V gene TRBV7-2; D uncertain. The CDR3 runs 11 residues. With 7 bases removed from V and 4 bases from J, the gap between germline ends came to 7 bases. The V gene's germline CDR1 is SGHTA and CDR2 FQGNSA. CDR3 loop: CASTTLETQYF. Written as DNA, the CDR3 is TGTGCCAGCACCACCTTAGAGACCCAGTACTTC.

There are a few counts of this clonotype. This chain connects TRBV7-9 to TRBJ2-7; 10 positions match TRBD2. Germline V gene data show CDR1 as SEHNR and CDR2 as FQNEAQ (reference sequence). CDR3 length: 12 amino acids. V gave up 5 bases and J gave up 5 bases; unmatched junction bases: 0. CDR3 nucleotide sequence: TGTGCCAGCAGCACTAGCGGGAACGAGCAGTACTTC. Translation gives CASSTSGNEQYF.